The 27 T cell receptor beta chains below were found in one sample sequenced in a study of PD-L1 blockade in urothelial cancer. Clones were sequenced by immunoSEQ multiplex PCR, and TCRdb holds only the in-frame ones, with some missing. The sample lists under 100,000 clones, about 80% occurring once. The source was PBMCs, collected around atezolizumab (anti-PD-L1) treatment. The receptors were sampled from a man in his 70s with urothelial cancer.

The rearrangement links TRBV27 to TRBJ1-2, with 8 bases fitting TRBD1. J lost 4 bases, V lost 8 bases, and 9 bases had no gene match. The germline CDR1 and CDR2 sequences are MNHEY and SMNVEV (reference sequence). The CDR3 loop spans 14 amino acids. Here the CDR3 reads CASRNRTGIYGYTF. The DNA of the CDR3 is TGTGCCAGCCGCAACAGGACAGGGATCTATGGCTACACCTTC.

The chain is built from TRBV7-9 and TRBJ1-1, with D possibly being TRBD1 (5 bases). Deletions cut 5 bases from V and 5 bases from J, with 15 bases between. Germline-derived CDR1 and CDR2 are SEHNR and FQNEAQ (reference sequence). This CDR3 region has 14 residues. The CDR3 nucleotides are TGTGCCAGCAGCCCAAAAAGGGGTGGAACTGAAGCTTTCTTT. Translating gives CASSPKRGGTEAFF.

The V and J genes are TRBV6-5 and TRBJ1-5; 9 bases are a match to TRBD1. CDR1 is MNHEY, CDR2 SVGAGI, per germline. The CDR3 loop spans 14 amino acids. The V segment lost 5 bases and the J segment 4 bases; nucleotides outside the gene matches: 3. The CDR3 DNA sequence: TGTGCCAGCAGTGAGACAGGGGGGAATCAGCCCCAGCATTTT. Amino acid sequence: CASSETGGNQPQHF.

This chain joins TRBV14 and TRBJ2-7, with 10 positions matching TRBD1. The CDR3 is made up of 14 amino acids. CDR1 is SGHDN and CDR2 is FVKESK in the germline V gene. J was trimmed by 4 bases and V by 4 bases; bases with no gene match: 4. The DNA for the CDR3 is TGTGCCAGCAGCCCCGGGACAGGGGAATACGAGCAGTACTTC. Its translation: CASSPGTGEYEQYF.

This chain links TRBV5-1 with TRBJ1-2, with TRBD1 matching 10 bases. Germline loops: CDR1 SGHRS, CDR2 YFSETQ. Trimming cost V 6 bases and J 4 bases; bases outside gene matches: 12. This CDR3 region has 16 residues. The CDR3 coding sequence is TGCGCCAGCATGCCGAGGGGGACAGGGGAGTTCTATGGCTACACCTTC. Amino acid sequence: CASMPRGTGEFYGYTF. The full variable domain, completed using reference TRBV5-1 and TRBJ1-2, is KAGVTQTPRYLIKTRGQQVTLSCSPISGHRSVSWYQQTPGQGLQFLFEYFSETQRNKGNFPGRFSGRQFSNSRSEMNVSTLELGDSALYLCASMPRGTGEFYGYTFGSGTRLTVV.

DNA for the CDR3: TGTGCCAGCAGCCTAGGGAGGGCCCTTAACAATGAGCAGTTCTTC. As protein: CASSLGRALNNEQFF. The chain combines TRBV5-4 with TRBJ2-1, with TRBD2 matching 7 bases. Looked up from germline, CDR1 is SGHNT and CDR2 is YYREEE (reference sequence). J gave up 5 bases and V 4 bases, and 9 bases lay outside the gene matches. The CDR3 has 15 amino acids. Supplemented by reference TRBV5-4 and TRBJ2-1, the full variable domain reads ETGVTQSPTHLIKTRGQQVTLRCSSQSGHNTVSWYQQALGQGPQFIFQYYREEENGRGNFPPRFSGLQFPNYSSELNVNALELDDSALYLCASSLGRALNNEQFFGPGTRLTVL.

The chain couples TRBV4-1 to TRBJ2-7; 8 bases agree with TRBD2. Per germline, CDR1 MGHRA and CDR2 YSYEKL. This CDR3 is 15 amino acids long. Trimming removed 2 bases from V and 6 bases from J; junction bases left unmatched: 9. CDR3 protein: CASSQLAGAPFEQYF. DNA of the CDR3: TGCGCCAGCAGCCAACTAGCGGGCGCCCCATTCGAGCAGTACTTC.

The chain is built from TRBV30 and TRBJ2-7; possible D gene TRBD2, 5 bases. Per the germline V gene, CDR1 is GTSNPN and CDR2 is SVGIG (reference sequence). V lost 4 bases and J lost 0, with 16 bases in between. This CDR3 is 15 amino acids long. The CDR3 spells CAWTEGLFPSYEQYF. CDR3 in DNA: TGTGCCTGGACCGAAGGACTCTTCCCCTCCTACGAGCAGTACTTC.

This sequence joins TRBV18 and TRBJ2-1, with a weak D call TRBD2 (6 bases). The CDR3 runs 18 residues. Germline CDR1 reads KGHSH; CDR2 reads LQKENI. V lost 0 bases and J 2 bases, leaving 17 bases between the germline ends. The CDR3 here is CASSPPAGGGNTYNEQFF. In DNA, the CDR3 is TGTGCCAGCTCACCACCGGCGGGTGGCGGGAACACCTACAATGAGCAGTTCTTC.

V usage is TRBV7-2 and J usage is TRBJ2-7; no clear D gene. CDR1 and CDR2 from the germline V gene are SGHTA and FQGNSA. V was cut by 0 bases and J by 4 bases, with 13 bases left in between. This CDR3 has 15 residues. CDR3 sequence (DNA): TGTGCCAGCAGCTTAGCGAATGGGCAGGCTTACGAGCAGTACTTC. Its translation is CASSLANGQAYEQYF. Combining the CDR3 with reference TRBV7-2 and TRBJ2-7 gives the whole variable domain GAGVSQSPSNKVTEKGKDVELRCDPISGHTALYWYRQSLGQGLEFLIYFQGNSAPDKSGLPSDRFSAERTGGSVSTLTIQRTQQEDSAVYLCASSLANGQAYEQYFGPGTRLTVT.

A single count supports this clone. The chain joins TRBV12-2 to TRBJ1-2; the table names TRBD1, a call not compared with the DNA. TRBV12-2 is a documented pseudogene. The CDR3 loop spans 17 amino acids. The CDR3 nucleotides are TGTGCAAGTCGCACAAGGGAGGCGGGACAGGGGGTCTATGGCTACACCTTC. It codes for CASRTREAGQGVYGYTF.

In this sample, this clone turned up a few times. The chain has TRBV19 and TRBJ1-1; no reliable D call. Germline V CDR1 and CDR2: LNHDA, SQIVND (reference sequence). The CDR3 is 13 amino acids. V lost 8 bases and J 0 bases, leaving 10 bases between the germline ends. CDR3: CASRNFMNTEAFF. The CDR3 DNA sequence: TGTGCCAGTCGAAACTTCATGAACACTGAAGCTTTCTTT.

The chain employs TRBV6-1 and TRBJ1-1, with 7 positions matching TRBD1. Looked up from germline, CDR1 is MNHNS and CDR2 is SASEGT. Germline trimming cut 3 bases from V and 0 bases from J; bases unmatched to any gene: 4. The CDR3 sequence is 15 residues long. CDR3: CASSDSRGLNTEAFF. The CDR3 region has the DNA TGTGCCAGCAGTGATTCTAGGGGGCTGAACACTGAAGCTTTCTTT.

V and J are TRBV27 and TRBJ2-7; the match to TRBD1 covers 9 bases. Germline CDR1 and CDR2: MNHEY and SMNVEV (reference sequence). The CDR3 spans 14 residues. After removal of 3 bases from V and 0 bases from J, the junction contained 0 bases not matched to a gene. The DNA of the CDR3 is TGTGCCAGCAGTTTGACAGGGGGCTCCTACGAGCAGTACTTC. It specifies CASSLTGGSYEQYF.

This clone has a handful of counts. V gene TRBV20-1 combines with J gene TRBJ1-2, with D hard to call. Trimming shortened V by 4 bases and J by 3 bases, and 6 bases separated the two germline ends. Germline V gene sequence: CDR1 DFQATT, CDR2 SNEGSKA (reference sequence). The CDR3 extends over 11 amino acids. CDR3 bases: TGCAGTGCTACGGGGTACTATGGCTACACCTTC. Encoded protein: CSATGYYGYTF.

The chain combines TRBV10-3 with TRBJ1-2; possible D gene TRBD1, 6 bases. The germline V and J ends were trimmed by 4 bases and 7 bases, with 13 bases remaining between them. The CDR3 is 13 amino acids. Germline CDR1 is ENHRY and CDR2 is SYGVKD. The CDR3 region is CAISGTASFGYTF. In DNA, the CDR3 is TGTGCCATCAGTGGGACAGCGTCTTTTGGCTACACCTTC.

This chain joins TRBV5-4 and TRBJ2-5, with 8 nucleotides matching TRBD1. This CDR3 contains 14 residues. Trimming took 4 bases from V and 4 from J; bases not matched to a gene: 6. In germline, CDR1 is SGHNT, CDR2 YYREEE (reference sequence). The CDR3 coding sequence is TGTGCCAGCAGCCCGGACAGGGAGGCAGAGACCCAGTACTTC. Its translation is CASSPDREAETQYF.

The CDR3 DNA reads as TGTGCCAGCAGCGTAGACGGGAAACGGGGAGATACGCAGTATTTT. It specifies CASSVDGKRGDTQYF. The genes are TRBV9 and TRBJ2-3, with D perhaps matching TRBD2 (5 bases). Trimming removed 0 bases at V and 5 bases at J, with 13 bases between. CDR3 length: 15 residues. Germline CDR1 and CDR2: SGDLS and YYNGEE.

The chain employs TRBV5-4 and TRBJ1-2; D is possibly TRBD1 (5 bases). V was pared by 3 bases and J by 4 bases, with 19 bases between. The CDR3 sequence is 16 residues long. Germline CDR1 and CDR2: SGHNT and YYREEE (reference sequence). CDR3 in amino acids: CASSWETGAGGYGYTF. Here the CDR3 DNA reads TGTGCCAGCAGCTGGGAAACGGGAGCCGGGGGCTATGGCTACACCTTC.

The rearrangement links TRBV10-2 to TRBJ1-3; possibly TRBD1 for D (5 bases). This CDR3 contains 14 residues. The germline gives CDR1 WSHSY, CDR2 SAAADI. With 5 bases removed from V and 1 base from J, the gap between germline ends came to 9 bases. In nucleotides, the CDR3 is TGCGCCAGCAGTAAACAGGCGTCTGGAAACACCATATATTTT. This codes for CASSKQASGNTIYF.

This clone has only one observation. DNA for the CDR3: TGTGCCAGCAGTTCCGGGACTCTGGATGAAAAACTGTTTTTT. It specifies CASSSGTLDEKLFF. The chain carries TRBV5-4 and TRBJ1-4, with a weak D call TRBD1 (5 bases). Trimming stripped 5 bases from V and 6 bases from J, with 14 bases between. The CDR3 extends over 14 amino acids. From germline, CDR1 is SGHNT and CDR2 YYREEE (reference sequence).

This rearrangement joins TRBV29-1 to TRBJ2-7; 7 bases map to TRBD2. The germline CDR1 and CDR2 sequences are SQVTM and ANQGSEA. V lost 7 bases and J lost 3; bases outside the gene matches: 9. The CDR3 is made up of 13 amino acids. The DNA of the CDR3 is TGCAGCGCCGTGACTAGCCCAGGCTACGAGCAGTACTTC. Translated: CSAVTSPGYEQYF.

This clone came up a few times. CDR3 sequence reads: CASSDQGGSPLHF. The DNA for the CDR3 is TGTGCCAGCAGTGACCAAGGGGGATCACCCCTCCACTTT. This sequence joins TRBV6-4 and TRBJ1-6, with D possibly matching TRBD1 (6 bases). V was trimmed by 2 bases and J by 10 bases, leaving 9 bases between them. CDR3 length: 13 amino acids. Germline lookup yields CDR1 MRHNA and CDR2 SNTAGT.

This rearrangement joins TRBV19 to TRBJ2-3; 8 positions agree with TRBD1. CDR1 and CDR2 from the germline V gene are LNHDA and SQIVND (reference sequence). The CDR3 covers 16 residues. J lost 2 bases, V lost 5 bases, and 9 bases had no gene match. The CDR3, as DNA: TGTGCCAGTAGTCCCCCCGGACAGGGCTACACAGATACGCAGTATTTT. Translating gives CASSPPGQGYTDTQYF.

CDR3 sequence: CASRIRGKFYEQYF. CDR3 DNA sequence: TGTGCCAGCAGGATAAGGGGCAAGTTCTACGAGCAGTACTTC. The chain employs TRBV5-6 and TRBJ2-7; D possibly corresponds to TRBD1 (5 bases). Trimming removed 5 bases from V and 3 bases from J, with 15 bases in between. Germline V gene lookup returns CDR1 SGHDT and CDR2 YYEEEE. The CDR3 loop spans 14 amino acids.

The V and J genes are TRBV5-4 and TRBJ1-5; the D is unclear. Trimming left V 4 bases short and J 0 bases short, with 11 bases between. This CDR3 is 15 amino acids long. CDR1 is SGHNT, CDR2 YYREEE, per germline (reference sequence). The CDR3 spells CASSLDKNSNQPQHF. CDR3 sequence (DNA): TGTGCCAGCAGCCTCGACAAAAATAGCAATCAGCCCCAGCATTTT.

Comments on this clone: One end of the junction varies from germline; a read error may be responsible. The J gene is TRBJ1-6, the V gene TRBV12-5; 10 nucleotides agree with TRBD1. This CDR3 contains 18 residues. Germline CDR1 and CDR2: LGHNT and FRNRAP. The CDR3 DNA reads as TGTGCTAGTGGCTTGGACAGGGGGACGGGCTCCTATAATTCACCCCTCCACTTT. Translation gives CASGLDRGTGSYNSPLHF.